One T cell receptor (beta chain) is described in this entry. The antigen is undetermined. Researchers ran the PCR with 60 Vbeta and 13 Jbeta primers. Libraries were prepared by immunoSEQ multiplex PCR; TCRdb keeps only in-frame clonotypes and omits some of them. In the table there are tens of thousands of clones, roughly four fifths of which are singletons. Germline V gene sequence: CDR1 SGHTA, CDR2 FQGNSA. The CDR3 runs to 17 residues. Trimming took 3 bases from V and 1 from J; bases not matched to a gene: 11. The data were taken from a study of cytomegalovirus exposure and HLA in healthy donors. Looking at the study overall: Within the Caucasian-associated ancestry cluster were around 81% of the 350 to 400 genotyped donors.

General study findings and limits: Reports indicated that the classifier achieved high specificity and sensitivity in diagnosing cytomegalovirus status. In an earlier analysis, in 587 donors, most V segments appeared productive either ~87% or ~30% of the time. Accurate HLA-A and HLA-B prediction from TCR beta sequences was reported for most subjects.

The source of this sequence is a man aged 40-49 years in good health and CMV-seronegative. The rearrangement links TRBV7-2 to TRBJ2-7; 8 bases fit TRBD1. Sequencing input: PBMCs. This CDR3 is CASSLPSQGASSYEQYF. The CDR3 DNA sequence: TGTGCCAGCAGCTTGCCCTCCCAGGGGGCTAGTTCCTACGAGCAGTACTTC.